The 14 T cell receptor beta chains reported below all come from one sample, sequenced in a study of cytomegalovirus exposure and HLA in healthy donors (dated by TCRdb to 2016 to 2017). The receptor library was made with the immunoSEQ multiplex PCR assay. The multiplex PCR relied on a mix of 60 forward primers for TCR Vbeta segments and 13 reverse primers for TCR Jbeta segments. The immuneACCESS repertoire file appears here via TCRdb, limited to in-frame rearrangements. These files lack a portion of the clones; in checked studies, under half of the deficit traces to unresolved V genes, and the cause of the others is not known. The sample table holds 150,000 to 200,000 clones, of which around 80% were seen once. The ten largest clones take up more than 1.5% of the sample. The source material was PBMCs. These receptors originate from a man between 40 and 49 years old in good health and CMV-seronegative.

V gene TRBV6-6 combines with J gene TRBJ2-5; a possible D gene is TRBD2 (6 bases). This CDR3 comprises 15 residues. The V end lost 0 bases, the J end lost 4 bases, and 12 bases lay between the germline ends. CDR1 is MNHNY and CDR2 is SVGAGI in the germline V gene (reference sequence). The DNA of the CDR3 is TGTGCCAGCAGTTACTCTGGGGGGACGCTAGAGACCCAGTACTTC. As protein: CASSYSGGTLETQYF.

This clone was counted between two and nine times. J is TRBJ2-7 and V is TRBV4-2, with unresolved D. Germline V gene data show CDR1 as LGHNA and CDR2 as YNFKEQ. The CDR3 is 16 amino acids. Trimming shortened V by 0 bases and J by 0 bases, and 12 bases separated the two germline ends. This CDR3 reads CASSQDLLGFSYEQYF. The CDR3 DNA is TGTGCCAGCAGCCAAGATCTTTTGGGCTTCTCCTACGAGCAGTACTTC.

The chain carries TRBV9 and TRBJ1-6; 7 bases are shared with TRBD1. V shed 0 bases and J 0 bases; nucleotides not matched to a gene: 3. Germline CDR1 is SGDLS and CDR2 is YYNGEE. The CDR3 is 17 amino acids. CDR3: CASSVAGQSSYNSPLHF. The CDR3 bases are TGTGCCAGCAGCGTAGCGGGACAGAGCTCCTATAATTCACCCCTCCACTTT.

The chain is built from TRBV7-2 and TRBJ2-2; maybe TRBD1 (6 bases). This CDR3 spans 17 amino acids. V shed 3 bases and J shed 2 bases, with 16 bases lying between them. Germline V CDR1 and CDR2: SGHTA, FQGNSA. CDR3 nucleotides: TGTGCCAGCAGCTTCCCCCCGAGCAGGGGTAACACCGGGGAGCTGTTTTTT. It codes for CASSFPPSRGNTGELFF. Drawing the rest from reference TRBV7-2 and TRBJ2-2, the complete variable domain is GAGVSQSPSNKVTEKGKDVELRCDPISGHTALYWYRQSLGQGLEFLIYFQGNSAPDKSGLPSDRFSAERTGGSVSTLTIQRTQQEDSAVYLCASSFPPSRGNTGELFFGEGSRLTVL.

V gene TRBV9 combines with J gene TRBJ2-3; unclear D gene. This CDR3 contains 13 residues. The germline V gene has CDR1 SGDLS and CDR2 YYNGEE. V lost 0 bases to trimming and J lost 8 bases, with 10 bases between them. The CDR3 loop is CASSVATSGTQYF. As DNA, the CDR3 is TGTGCCAGCAGCGTAGCAACTTCAGGTACGCAGTATTTT.

The chain links TRBV18 to TRBJ2-7, with 9 bases aligning to TRBD1. With 3 bases clipped from V and 1 base from J, the junction kept 10 bases outside the gene matches. The length of the CDR3 is 17 residues. In germline, CDR1 is KGHSH, CDR2 LQKENI. The CDR3 reads CASSPIIFGTGSYEQYF. Here the CDR3 DNA reads TGTGCCAGCTCACCTATTATATTCGGGACAGGGTCCTACGAGCAGTACTTC.

This clone was counted only a few times. Distinct nucleotide sequences in the sample also encode this CDR3. The chain has TRBV28 and TRBJ1-4; no reliable D call. Trimming cost V 2 bases and J 8 bases, with 9 bases left between them. Germline V gene lookup returns CDR1 MDHEN and CDR2 SYDVKM. The CDR3 runs to 13 residues. In DNA, the CDR3 is TGTGCCAGCAGTTTAGGCGGAGGGGAAAAACTGTTTTTT. Translated: CASSLGGGEKLFF.

The genes are TRBV29-1 and TRBJ1-1; TRBD1 might be the D (6 bases). The germline V gene has CDR1 SQVTM and CDR2 ANQGSEA. Trimming took off 4 bases at V and 6 bases at J, with 21 bases between the two ends. CDR3 length: 15 residues. The CDR3 protein is CSVVVRPLGAAEAFF. DNA of the CDR3: TGCAGCGTTGTCGTTCGCCCCCTGGGGGCAGCTGAAGCTTTCTTT.

The rearrangement uses TRBV18 and TRBJ2-5; 9 positions agree with TRBD1. Looked up from germline, CDR1 is KGHSH and CDR2 is LQKENI. V was clipped by 9 bases and J by 6 bases; unmatched bases: 14. The CDR3 extends over 15 amino acids. The CDR3 loop reads CASQRSRDRVQTQYF. The CDR3 nucleotides read TGTGCCAGTCAACGGAGCCGGGACAGGGTACAGACCCAGTACTTC.

The chain recombines TRBV5-1 with TRBJ2-7; 8 bases fit TRBD1. The V and J ends lost 1 base and 2 bases, in that order; junction bases with no gene match: 5. Germline V CDR1 and CDR2: SGHRS, YFSETQ. The CDR3 runs to 15 residues. CDR3 loop: CASSLTGGSTYEQYF. The CDR3 bases are TGCGCCAGCAGCTTGACAGGGGGGAGTACCTACGAGCAGTACTTC.

This sequence joins TRBV5-6 and TRBJ2-4; 12 nucleotides agree with TRBD2. Germline-derived CDR1 and CDR2 are SGHDT and YYEEEE. This CDR3 region has 18 residues. V shed 2 bases and J 1 base; nucleotides not matched to a gene: 7. The CDR3 region has the DNA TGTGCCAGCAGCTTAGTGACTAGCGGGAGTCGGGCCAAAAACATTCAGTACTTC. Translation gives CASSLVTSGSRAKNIQYF.

The chain recombines TRBV5-4 with TRBJ1-4, with D unresolved. Germline V CDR1 and CDR2: SGHNT, YYREEE (reference sequence). This CDR3 region has 14 residues. The V end lost 5 bases, the J end lost 8 bases, and 16 bases lay between the germline ends. The CDR3 protein is CASSPGSEGEKLFF. The CDR3 bases are TGTGCCAGCAGTCCCGGGTCCGAGGGCGAAAAACTGTTTTTT.

The chain recombines TRBV6-5 with TRBJ2-1; 7 nucleotides agree with TRBD2. V gave up 8 bases and J gave up 7 bases; unmatched junction bases: 14. The CDR3 is 15 amino acids. Per the germline V gene, CDR1 is MNHEY and CDR2 is SVGAGI. In DNA form, the CDR3 reads TGTGCCAGCTCGCGGTCGAGGGAGGGCCGGAATGAGCAGTTCTTC. Protein product: CASSRSREGRNEQFF.

This rearrangement joins TRBV5-1 to TRBJ2-1, with 16 nucleotides matching TRBD2. CDR1 and CDR2 (germline): SGHRS, YFSETQ. The CDR3 runs to 17 residues. V shed 2 bases and J 8 bases; nucleotides not matched to a gene: 7. The CDR3 sequence is CASSFQPGLAGGDEQFF. CDR3 nucleotides: TGCGCCAGCAGCTTCCAACCGGGACTAGCGGGAGGGGATGAGCAGTTCTTC.